This entry is about one T cell receptor beta chain. The source of the sample is a study of blood T cell repertoires in COVID-19. On the study more broadly: COVID-19 samples, acute and convalescent, were from the United States, Italy and Spain. T cells, B-cell-depleted T cells, or PBMCs supplied cDNA or gDNA.

Per the original methods: Using reference gene primer amplification, nucleated cell counts were estimated. Some clones are missing from TCRdb's copy, which holds only in-frame ones; the method was immunoSEQ multiplex PCR. The DNA gave D and trimming, while V, J and clone size come from that table. This sample has about 64,000 clones, with 80% to 90% found just once. This CDR3 region has 16 residues. Looked up from germline, CDR1 is LNHNV and CDR2 is YYDKDF (reference sequence). Trimming shortened V by 0 bases and J by 5 bases, and 14 bases separated the two germline ends. The rearrangement joins TRBV15 to TRBJ2-1; possibly TRBD2 for D (5 bases). The receptor was derived from a man aged 45-65 years with active COVID-19. The sequenced material came from peripheral blood. As DNA, the CDR3 is TGTGCCACCAGCAGAGAAGCTACGGGGAGCCACAATGAGCAGTTCTTC. Protein sequence: CATSREATGSHNEQFF. The whole variable domain, remainder taken from reference TRBV15 and TRBJ2-1, is DAMVIQNPRYQVTQFGKPVTLSCSQTLNHNVMYWYQQKSSQAPKLLFHYYDKDFNNEADTPDNFQSRRPNTSFCFLDIRSPGLGDTAMYLCATSREATGSHNEQFFGPGTRLTVL.